A selection of T cell receptor beta chains follows, all from one sample in a study of blood T cell repertoires in COVID-19. Repertoires were generated with immunoSEQ multiplex PCR, while TCRdb's copy carries only in-frame clones and drops some. The sample lists about 62,000 clones, 86% occurring once. The source material was peripheral blood. The receptors were sampled from a woman older than 75 with acute or convalescent COVID-19. CDR3s include the opening cysteine and the closing phenylalanine or tryptophan. The D gene is left open where the match is weak. Only part of the rows carry a size: once, few, many, or a class if the clone is expanded.

TRBV18	.	.	TRBJ1-1	CASSPGQGMNTEAFF	TGTGCCAGCTCACCTGGTCAGGGCATGAACACTGAAGCTTTCTTT
TRBV7-9	.	TRBD1	TRBJ1-1	CASSSPEGATEAFF	TGTGCCAGCAGCTCACCCGAGGGGGCCACTGAAGCTTTCTTT
TRBV7-3	.	.	TRBJ2-1	CASSLSWKQVSYNEQFF	TGTGCCAGCAGCTTATCGTGGAAACAGGTTTCCTACAATGAGCAGTTCTTC
TRBV29-1	once	.	TRBJ1-1	CSVEDRVRTEAFF	TGCAGCGTTGAAGACAGGGTAAGGACTGAAGCTTTCTTT
TRBV7-8	once	.	TRBJ2-1	CASTTGTYNEQFF	TGTGCCAGCACGACCGGGACATACAATGAGCAGTTCTTC
TRBV27	.	.	TRBJ2-3	CASSFGAGGTDTQYF	TGTGCCAGCAGTTTTGGCGCGGGTGGCACAGATACGCAGTATTTT
TRBV6-6	few	TRBD1	TRBJ1-5	CASSPGTGGRSNQPQHF	TGTGCCAGCAGTCCCGGGACAGGGGGCAGGAGCAATCAGCCCCAGCATTTT
TRBV2	.	.	TRBJ1-1	CASQWRENTEAFF	TGTGCCAGTCAATGGAGGGAAAACACTGAAGCTTTCTTT
TRBV3-1/TRBV3-2	.	TRBD2	TRBJ2-5	CASSLTLAVQETQYF	TGTGCCAGCAGCCTAACCCTAGCGGTACAAGAGACCCAGTACTTC
TRBV2	.	.	TRBJ1-4	CATSPNLATNEKLFF	TGTGCCACCTCACCCAACCTAGCAACTAATGAAAAACTGTTTTTT
TRBV27	.	.	TRBJ1-2	CASSLLPGGNYGYTF	TGTGCCAGCAGTTTATTACCGGGAGGAAACTATGGCTACACCTTC
TRBV24-1	.	.	TRBJ2-2	CATSRPRDTGELFF	TGTGCCACCAGTCGTCCCAGGGACACCGGGGAGCTGTTTTTT
TRBV5-1	.	TRBD1	TRBJ2-5	CASTFRGTGEETQYF	TGCGCCAGCACCTTCCGCGGGACAGGGGAAGAGACCCAGTACTTC
TRBV5-6	.	TRBD1	TRBJ2-3	CASSLGQGVLDTQYF	TGTGCCAGCAGCCTGGGGCAGGGGGTATTAGATACGCAGTATTTT
TRBV28	.	.	TRBJ1-2	CASSRANYGYTF	TGTGCCAGCAGTAGAGCTAACTATGGCTACACCTTC
TRBV2	.	.	TRBJ2-1	CASTSVNEQFF	TGTGCCAGTACCAGTGTGAATGAGCAGTTCTTC